This T cell receptor (beta chain) was documented in a study of blood T cells in healthy people across ages. A J-beta primer mix and a sample-barcoded 5' primer were used in a second PCR of roughly 6 to 12 cycles. TCRdb independently ran MiXCR on the 5' RACE reads; one entry per CDR3 protein. The sample includes 800,000 to 950,000 distinct CDR3 sequences, 25% to 35% seen only once; the top ten take roughly 10%. This CDR3 has 18 amino acids. Germline-derived CDR1 and CDR2 are LGHNA and YSLEER. After removal of 3 bases from V and 8 bases from J, the junction contained 17 bases not matched to a gene. A few counts support this clonotype. The study isolated at least 6.5 million PBMCs from each sample. The same data also went into a second study, on T cells of mothers and their children.

The origin of this receptor is a woman in her forties in good health. The sample was blood. The chain carries TRBV4-3 and TRBJ2-1; the match to TRBD1 covers 9 bases. The CDR3 DNA reads as TGCGCCAGCAGCCACTACATGGGGGGACAGGGCTCTCGGGATGAGCAGTTCTTC. Protein sequence: CASSHYMGGQGSRDEQFF.